This T cell receptor beta chain was identified in a study of naive and memory T cell subsets. Points from the study as a whole: Possibly reflecting memory cells re-expressing CD45RA, a few larger clonotypes occurred in naive repertoires, especially CD8.

V lost 8 bases and J lost 1, with 14 bases in between. The CDR3 contains 14 residues. Germline CDR1 is PRHDT and CDR2 is FYEKMQ (reference sequence). Two oligonucleotides, mixed equimolar, formed the beta constant-region primer covering TRBC1 and TRBC2. Four rounds of PCR amplified the ligated cDNA using nested alpha and beta constant-region primers plus SP2. Each CDR3 protein is one row after TCRdb ran MiXCR on the UMI-ligation and nested PCR reads. This table has about 90,000 distinct CDR3 sequences, over 9% appearing once. This clonotype has a count of ten or more. Antigen: not known. This sequence joins TRBV13 and TRBJ2-5, with D possibly being TRBD1 (6 bases). The receptor was derived from a human donor in good health. The material sequenced was naive CD4+ T cells from blood. DNA for the CDR3: TGTGCCAGCTCCTTAAGGACAGCCCAAGAGACCCAGTACTTC. Translated: CASSLRTAQETQYF.